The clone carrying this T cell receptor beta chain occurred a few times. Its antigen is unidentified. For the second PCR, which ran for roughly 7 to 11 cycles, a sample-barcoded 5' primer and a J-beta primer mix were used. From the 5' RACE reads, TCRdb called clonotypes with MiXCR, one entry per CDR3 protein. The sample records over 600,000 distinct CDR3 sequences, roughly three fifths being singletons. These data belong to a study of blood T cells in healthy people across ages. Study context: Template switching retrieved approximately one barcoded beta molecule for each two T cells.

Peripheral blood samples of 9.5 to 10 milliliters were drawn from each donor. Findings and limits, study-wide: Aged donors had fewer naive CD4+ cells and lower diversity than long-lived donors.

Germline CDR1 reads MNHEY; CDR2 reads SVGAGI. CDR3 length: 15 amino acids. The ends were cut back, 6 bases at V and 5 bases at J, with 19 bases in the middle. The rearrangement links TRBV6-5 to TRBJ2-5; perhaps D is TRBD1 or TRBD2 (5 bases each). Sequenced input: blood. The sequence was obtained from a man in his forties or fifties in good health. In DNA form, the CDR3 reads TGTGCCAGCAGCTCCCCAGTCGTGGGACGTGAGACCCAGTACTTC. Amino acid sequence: CASSSPVVGRETQYF.